Presented here are 29 T cell receptor beta chains from one specimen sequenced in a study of cytomegalovirus exposure and HLA in healthy donors. PCR primers comprised 60 Vbeta and 13 Jbeta primers. Profiled with immunoSEQ multiplex PCR; TCRdb holds only in-frame clones, not every one. Of under 200,000 clones in the sample, about 81% were seen once. The specimen was PBMCs. The source is a woman between 18 and 29 years old in good health and CMV-seropositive.

For the CDR3, the DNA is TGTGCCAGCAGCCCGAAACAGGGTCTCTATGGCTACACCTTC. Protein product: CASSPKQGLYGYTF. The rearrangement uses TRBV4-2 and TRBJ1-2, with D perhaps matching TRBD1 (6 bases). The V end lost 4 bases, the J end lost 4 bases, and 13 bases lay between the germline ends. CDR1 and CDR2 (germline): LGHNA, YNFKEQ. This CDR3 is built from 14 residues.

This clone came up once. This chain connects TRBV19 to TRBJ1-2, with a possible D match to TRBD1 (5 bases). Germline-derived CDR1 and CDR2 are LNHDA and SQIVND (reference sequence). Deletions cut 0 bases from V and 2 bases from J, with 7 bases between. There are 14 residues in the CDR3. The CDR3: CASSIDRANYGYTF. CDR3 sequence (DNA): TGTGCCAGTAGTATAGACAGGGCCAACTATGGCTACACCTTC.

The CDR3 loop reads CASSLWNRVGEQFF. The DNA of the CDR3 is TGTGCCAGCAGTTTATGGAACAGGGTCGGTGAGCAGTTCTTC. V gene TRBV28 combines with J gene TRBJ2-1, with a weak D call TRBD1 (6 bases). This CDR3 comprises 14 residues. Trimming took 0 bases from V and 9 from J, leaving 12 bases between them. Germline lookup yields CDR1 MDHEN and CDR2 SYDVKM.

The chain couples TRBV2 to TRBJ2-7, with 8 positions matching TRBD1. There are 14 residues in the CDR3. The germline V gene has CDR1 SNHLY and CDR2 FYNNEI. V lost 5 bases and J lost 5; bases outside the gene matches: 8. In nucleotides, the CDR3 is TGTGCCAGCAGTTATACTCAGGGGGCCCACGAGCAGTACTTC. This gives the protein CASSYTQGAHEQYF.

This chain links TRBV7-6 with TRBJ2-7; 8 positions agree with TRBD1. The junction had 13 bases not matched to a gene; V was cut back by 4 bases and J by 2 bases. This CDR3 is built from 17 residues. Germline V gives CDR1 SGHVS, CDR2 FNYEAQ. This chain's CDR3 is CASSSIADDRGAYEQYF. The CDR3 coding sequence is TGTGCCAGCAGCTCGATAGCAGACGACAGGGGAGCCTACGAGCAGTACTTC.

This chain links TRBV13 with TRBJ2-5; D is undetermined. Germline loops: CDR1 PRHDT, CDR2 FYEKMQ (reference sequence). V was clipped by 6 bases and J by 4 bases, with 6 bases between them. The CDR3 sequence is 11 residues long. CDR3 amino acids: CASSSGETQYF. CDR3 sequence (DNA): TGTGCCAGCAGTTCGGGAGAGACCCAGTACTTC.

The chain has TRBV21-1 and TRBJ2-7; the D call TRBD2 from the table was never checked on the DNA. TRBV21-1 corresponds to a pseudogene. This CDR3 is 16 amino acids long. CDR3 coding DNA: TGTGCCAGCAGCAAAAGGGGTAGCGGGACACCCTACGAGCAGTACGTC. It translates to CASSKRGSGTPYEQYV.

The gene calls are TRBV27 and TRBJ2-7; TRBD1 might be the D (6 bases). V was cut by 6 bases and J by 3 bases, with 15 bases left in between. CDR3 size: 14 residues. Germline V lookup: CDR1 MNHEY, CDR2 SMNVEV (reference sequence). The CDR3 is CASSPGRDNYEQYF. CDR3 DNA sequence: TGTGCCAGCAGCCCCGGTCGGGACAACTACGAGCAGTACTTC.

The chain carries TRBV5-4 and TRBJ1-2, with D perhaps matching TRBD1 (5 bases). There are 15 residues in the CDR3. Per germline, CDR1 SGHNT and CDR2 YYREEE (reference sequence). The V end lost 0 bases, the J end lost 7 bases, and 16 bases lay between the germline ends. For the CDR3, the DNA is TGTGCCAGCAGCTTGGTACACCAGACGGGGGTTGGCTACACCTTC. This gives the protein CASSLVHQTGVGYTF.

The chain links TRBV21-1 to TRBJ1-2. TRBV21-1 is shown as a pseudogene. This CDR3 has 14 residues. CDR3 protein: CASMGVRRDYGYTF. As DNA, the CDR3 is TGTGCCAGCATGGGGGTGAGGAGGGACTATGGCTACACCTTC.

This clone has a handful of counts. The gene calls are TRBV7-4 and TRBJ1-2; D gene unclear. V was pared by 3 bases and J by 0 bases, with 8 bases between. CDR3 length: 14 amino acids. Germline CDR1 and CDR2: SGHVT and SQSDAQ. Here the CDR3 reads CASSLWSPNYGYTF. The CDR3 DNA follows: TGTGCCAGCAGCTTGTGGAGCCCTAACTATGGCTACACCTTC.

This clone was counted once. The chain links TRBV7-9 to TRBJ2-3; D ambiguous. From germline, CDR1 is SEHNR and CDR2 FQNEAQ (reference sequence). Trimming pared 5 bases from V and 6 bases from J, leaving 12 bases between. CDR3 size: 13 residues. CDR3 in amino acids: CASSTHYDDTQYF. The CDR3 DNA is TGTGCCAGCAGCACCCACTACGACGATACGCAGTATTTT.

This rearrangement joins TRBV5-1 to TRBJ2-5; TRBD2 aligns across 13 bases. The junction had 10 bases not matched to a gene; V was cut back by 9 bases and J by 11 bases. The CDR3 has 13 amino acids. Per the germline V gene, CDR1 is SGHRS and CDR2 is YFSETQ. The chain's CDR3 is CATRLTSGGAQYF. The CDR3 DNA reads TGCGCCACTCGCCTCACTAGCGGGGGGGCTCAGTACTTC.

This sequence joins TRBV23-1 and TRBJ1-5; D is unclear. TRBV23-1 is given ORF status, its function remaining uncertain. The CDR3 totals 18 residues. V was pared by 3 bases and J by 4 bases, with 22 bases between. CDR3 residues: CASSQTGVVGEYNQPQHF. The DNA for the CDR3 is TGCGCCAGCAGTCAGACCGGGGTGGTTGGAGAATATAATCAGCCCCAGCATTTT.

In this sample, this clone turned up a few times. The chain joins TRBV2 to TRBJ2-7; 9 bases fit TRBD1. Germline V gene sequence: CDR1 SNHLY, CDR2 FYNNEI. Unmatched junction bases numbered 8, after V lost 6 bases and J lost 5 bases. The CDR3 consists of 14 residues. This CDR3 reads CASRLDRGSHEQYF. In nucleotides, the CDR3 is TGTGCCAGCAGATTGGACAGGGGTAGCCACGAGCAGTACTTC.

The V and J genes are TRBV10-3 and TRBJ2-2; possible D gene TRBD2, 6 bases. V was trimmed by 4 bases and J by 3 bases, leaving 9 bases between them. Looked up from germline, CDR1 is ENHRY and CDR2 is SYGVKD. There are 14 residues in the CDR3. CDR3 region: CAISVWEDTGELFF. CDR3 coding DNA: TGTGCCATCAGTGTCTGGGAGGACACCGGGGAGCTGTTTTTT.

The chain employs TRBV28 and TRBJ2-5; 8 positions agree with TRBD1. V shed 3 bases and J 7 bases; nucleotides not matched to a gene: 7. There are 14 residues in the CDR3. Germline values: CDR1 MDHEN, CDR2 SYDVKM. In nucleotides, the CDR3 is TGTGCCAGCAGTTTGGGACAGGTTGAGAGGACCCAGTACTTC. Protein product: CASSLGQVERTQYF.

The chain employs TRBV5-4 and TRBJ2-1; 7 bases match TRBD1. The V gene's germline CDR1 is SGHNT and CDR2 YYREEE (reference sequence). This CDR3 comprises 13 residues. V lost 4 bases to trimming and J lost 7 bases; unmatched junction nucleotides: 5. CDR3 loop: CASSGQVSNEQFF. For the CDR3, the DNA is TGTGCCAGCAGCGGACAGGTCTCGAATGAGCAGTTCTTC. The full variable domain, with the rest looked up from reference TRBV5-4 and TRBJ2-1, is ETGVTQSPTHLIKTRGQQVTLRCSSQSGHNTVSWYQQALGQGPQFIFQYYREEENGRGNFPPRFSGLQFPNYSSELNVNALELDDSALYLCASSGQVSNEQFFGPGTRLTVL.

For the CDR3, the DNA is TGCGCCAGCAGCCCAGGAAGGGGTGGCCAAGAGACCCAGTACTTC. Protein sequence: CASSPGRGGQETQYF. V and J are TRBV5-1 and TRBJ2-5; TRBD1 might be the D (5 bases). CDR3 length equals 15 residues. The V end was cut by 4 bases, the J end by 1 base, with 14 bases between. Germline-derived CDR1 and CDR2 are SGHRS and YFSETQ.

The rearrangement links TRBV6-1 to TRBJ2-1, with D unclear. Deletions cut 8 bases from V and 5 bases from J, with 13 bases between. Germline loops: CDR1 MNHNS, CDR2 SASEGT. The CDR3 has 13 residues. The CDR3 reads CASGRVLDNEQFF. The CDR3 DNA reads TGTGCCAGCGGTCGGGTGTTGGACAATGAGCAGTTCTTC.

This clone was seen a few times. V and J are TRBV6-1 and TRBJ1-4; 8 positions agree with TRBD1. The CDR3 length is 15 residues. Unmatched junction bases numbered 7, after V lost 3 bases and J lost 7 bases. Germline values: CDR1 MNHNS, CDR2 SASEGT. The CDR3 nucleotides read TGTGCCAGCAGTGACCGGACAGGGCGCAGTGAAAAACTGTTTTTT. Translation gives CASSDRTGRSEKLFF.

The chain recombines TRBV10-3 with TRBJ2-2; TRBD2 aligns across 8 bases. The CDR3 extends over 15 amino acids. With V trimmed by 5 bases and J by 1 base, 3 bases remained unmatched. CDR1 is ENHRY and CDR2 is SYGVKD in the germline V gene. The CDR3 sequence is CAISSSGGNTGELFF. CDR3 nucleotide sequence: TGTGCCATCAGTTCGAGCGGGGGGAACACCGGGGAGCTGTTTTTT.

The chain uses TRBV4-1 and TRBJ2-1, with TRBD1 matching 8 bases. The V gene's germline CDR1 is MGHRA and CDR2 YSYEKL. The CDR3 is 16 amino acids. With 0 bases clipped from V and 4 bases from J, the junction kept 5 bases outside the gene matches. CDR3 bases: TGCGCCAGCAGCCAAGAGTGGGACAGGATATACAATGAGCAGTTCTTC. Translation: CASSQEWDRIYNEQFF.

A few counts support this clone. The chain recombines TRBV10-3 with TRBJ1-5; 9 positions match TRBD1. The V gene end was trimmed by 2 bases and the J gene end by 7 bases; junction bases not matched to a gene: 9. Germline values: CDR1 ENHRY, CDR2 SYGVKD. CDR3 length equals 16 residues. The CDR3 protein is CAISEATGGAGQPQHF. CDR3 nucleotide sequence: TGTGCCATCAGTGAGGCCACAGGGGGCGCAGGACAGCCCCAGCATTTT.

This rearrangement joins TRBV7-9 to TRBJ2-4, with 11 bases lining up with TRBD1. V lost 4 bases to trimming and J lost 1 base; unmatched junction nucleotides: 3. The CDR3 contains 16 residues. The germline gives CDR1 SEHNR, CDR2 FQNEAQ (reference sequence). The CDR3 loop is CASSSGQGAAKNIQYF. As DNA, the CDR3 is TGTGCCAGCAGCTCCGGACAGGGGGCGGCCAAAAACATTCAGTACTTC.

This clone was counted once. The rearrangement joins TRBV30 to TRBJ1-5; 12 bases fit TRBD1. The CDR3 length is 16 residues. Germline CDR1 GTSNPN, CDR2 SVGIG (reference sequence). V lost 2 bases to trimming and J lost 5 bases; unmatched junction nucleotides: 7. The CDR3 is CAWSYARDRGHQPQHF. CDR3 in DNA: TGTGCCTGGAGTTATGCCCGGGACAGGGGGCATCAGCCCCAGCATTTT.

This rearrangement joins TRBV6-4 to TRBJ2-3; no firm D call. The germline V and J ends were trimmed by 4 bases and 0 bases, with 5 bases remaining between them. Per the germline V gene, CDR1 is MRHNA and CDR2 is SNTAGT. This CDR3 has 13 amino acids. CDR3 DNA sequence: TGTGCCAGCAGTGCACACAGCACAGATACGCAGTATTTT. Its protein is CASSAHSTDTQYF.

J is TRBJ2-5 and V is TRBV28, with a tentative D call TRBD2 (6 bases). The germline V and J ends were trimmed by 5 bases and 4 bases, with 17 bases remaining between them. This CDR3 has 15 amino acids. Germline-derived CDR1 and CDR2 are MDHEN and SYDVKM. This chain's CDR3 is CASSPPWGGLETQYF. In nucleotides, the CDR3 is TGTGCCAGCAGTCCCCCCTGGGGAGGTCTAGAGACCCAGTACTTC.

This rearrangement joins TRBV2 to TRBJ1-5; D is uncertain. Trimming cost V 6 bases and J 4 bases, with 10 bases left between them. Per germline, CDR1 SNHLY and CDR2 FYNNEI. The CDR3 is 13 residues long. CDR3 in DNA: TGTGCCAGCAGCGACAATACGAATCAGCCCCAGCATTTT. Its protein product is CASSDNTNQPQHF. Variable domain in full (rest from reference TRBV2 and TRBJ1-5): EPEVTQTPSHQVTQMGQEVILRCVPISNHLYFYWYRQILGQKVEFLVSFYNNEISEKSEIFDDQFSVERPDGSNFTLKIRSTKLEDSAMYFCASSDNTNQPQHFGDGTRLSIL.